These 6 T cell receptor beta chains were sequenced from one sample in a study of blood T cell repertoires in COVID-19. Sequencing used immunoSEQ multiplex PCR; TCRdb keeps in-frame clones, though not all of them. The repertoire holds about 110,000 clones, with about 81% as singletons. The sequenced material came from peripheral blood. The source is a man in his 70s with acute or convalescent COVID-19.

The chain is built from TRBV2 and TRBJ1-2, with 7 bases matching TRBD1. Trimming took 2 bases from V and 3 from J; bases not matched to a gene: 3. CDR1 is SNHLY and CDR2 is FYNNEI in the germline V gene. The length of the CDR3 is 14 residues. CDR3 in DNA: TGTGCCAGCAGTGAAACCGGGACAGACTATGGCTACACCTTC. Translated: CASSETGTDYGYTF.

Of note for this clone: This sample includes further DNA sequences coding for the same CDR3. The chain combines TRBV5-1 with TRBJ2-3, with 7 nucleotides matching TRBD2. Looked up from germline, CDR1 is SGHRS and CDR2 is YFSETQ. V was pared by 0 bases and J by 0 bases, with 4 bases of the junction left unmatched. CDR3 length: 16 amino acids. CDR3 residues: CASSLGSSGSTDTQYF. CDR3 DNA sequence: TGCGCCAGCAGCTTGGGATCTAGCGGTAGCACAGATACGCAGTATTTT.

The V and J genes are TRBV9 and TRBJ2-7; 7 positions agree with TRBD1. The ends lost 4 bases at V and 6 bases at J; junction bases unmatched: 19. CDR1 is SGDLS, CDR2 YYNGEE, per germline. The CDR3 sequence is 17 residues long. The CDR3 sequence is CASSPSVGLQGPAEQYF. In nucleotides, the CDR3 is TGTGCCAGCAGCCCTTCCGTCGGATTACAGGGGCCGGCCGAGCAGTACTTC.

This clone was picked up one time. This rearrangement joins TRBV9 to TRBJ1-1; D might be TRBD1 (6 bases). Germline lookup yields CDR1 SGDLS and CDR2 YYNGEE. Trimming removed 0 bases from V and 4 bases from J, with 10 bases in between. This CDR3 is 14 amino acids long. CDR3 nucleotide sequence: TGTGCCAGCAGCGTAGGACAGGTGATCACTGAAGCTTTCTTT. It translates to CASSVGQVITEAFF.

The V gene is TRBV2, the J gene TRBJ2-7; 11 bases map to TRBD1. Per the germline V gene, CDR1 is SNHLY and CDR2 is FYNNEI. V gave up 7 bases and J gave up 1 base; unmatched junction bases: 3. The CDR3 totals 14 residues. CDR3 in DNA: TGTGCCAGCAAAGGGACAGGGGGATCCTACGAGCAGTACTTC. It yields the protein CASKGTGGSYEQYF.

V is TRBV18 and J is TRBJ1-2; the D is unclear. Germline V CDR1 and CDR2: KGHSH, LQKENI. CDR3 length equals 13 residues. Trimming stripped 3 bases from V and 3 bases from J, with 8 bases between. The CDR3, as DNA: TGTGCCAGCTCACCTGGAGGATACTATGGCTACACCTTC. Translating gives CASSPGGYYGYTF.